This T cell receptor beta chain was recovered during a study of T cells after posttransplantation cyclophosphamide. Study findings and constraints: Recipient CMV seropositivity and CMV reactivation strongly tracked TRB clonality. Donor-recipient repertoire similarity was low at 1-2 months, rising over year one.

Points on this clone: Its antigen is undetermined.

Controls had myeloablative marrow grafts with methotrexate and calcineurin inhibitor, sampled at 1 year. Generated by immunoSEQ multiplex PCR, the TCRdb table keeps only in-frame clones and is missing some. The table records about 16,000 clones, around 87% of them present only once. J was trimmed by 4 bases and V by 5 bases; bases with no gene match: 13. The CDR3 loop spans 16 amino acids. Germline V gene lookup returns CDR1 PRHDT and CDR2 FYEKMQ (reference sequence). The TCR originated in a male patient aged 45-59 years who received an allogeneic stem cell transplant from an unrelated donor, was CMV-positive, and had chronic GVHD only. Some T cells may be provided by the graft donor. The sample here was PBMCs, taken after an allogeneic stem cell transplant with a calcineurin inhibitor and methotrexate. V usage is TRBV13 and J usage is TRBJ1-2, with TRBD1 matching 7 bases. The CDR3 loop reads CASSLGQDILGYGYTF. The CDR3 DNA is TGTGCCAGCAGCCTCGGACAGGACATCTTAGGCTATGGCTACACCTTC.